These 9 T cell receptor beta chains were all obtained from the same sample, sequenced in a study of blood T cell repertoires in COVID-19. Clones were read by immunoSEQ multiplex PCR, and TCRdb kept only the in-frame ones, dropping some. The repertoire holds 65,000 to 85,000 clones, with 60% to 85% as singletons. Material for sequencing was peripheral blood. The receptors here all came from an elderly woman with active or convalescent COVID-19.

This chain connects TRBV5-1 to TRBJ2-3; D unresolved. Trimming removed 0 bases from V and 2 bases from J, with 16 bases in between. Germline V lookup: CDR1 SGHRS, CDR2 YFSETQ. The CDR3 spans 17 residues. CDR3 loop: CASSLALDPLNTDTQYF. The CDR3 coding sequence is TGCGCCAGCAGCTTGGCATTGGATCCACTAAACACAGATACGCAGTATTTT.

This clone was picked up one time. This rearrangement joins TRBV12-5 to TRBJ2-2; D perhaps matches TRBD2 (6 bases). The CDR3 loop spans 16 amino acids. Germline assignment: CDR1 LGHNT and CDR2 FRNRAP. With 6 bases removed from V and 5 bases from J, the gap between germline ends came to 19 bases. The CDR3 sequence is CASGHTFGGVTGELFF. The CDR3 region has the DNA TGTGCTAGTGGACATACCTTCGGAGGGGTAACCGGGGAGCTGTTTTTT.

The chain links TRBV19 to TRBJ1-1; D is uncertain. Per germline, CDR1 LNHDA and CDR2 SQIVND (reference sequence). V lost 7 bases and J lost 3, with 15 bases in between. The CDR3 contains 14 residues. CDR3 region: CASTLRWVDTEAFF. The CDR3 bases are TGTGCCAGTACCCTGCGGTGGGTTGACACTGAAGCTTTCTTT.

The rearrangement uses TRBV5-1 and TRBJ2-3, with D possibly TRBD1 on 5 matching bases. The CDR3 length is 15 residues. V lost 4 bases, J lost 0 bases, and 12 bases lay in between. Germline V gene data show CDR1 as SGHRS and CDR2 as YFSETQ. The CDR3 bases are TGCGCCAGCAGCCCGGACACAACTAGCACAGATACGCAGTATTTT. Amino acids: CASSPDTTSTDTQYF. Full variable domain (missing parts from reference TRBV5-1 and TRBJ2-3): KAGVTQTPRYLIKTRGQQVTLSCSPISGHRSVSWYQQTPGQGLQFLFEYFSETQRNKGNFPGRFSGRQFSNSRSEMNVSTLELGDSALYLCASSPDTTSTDTQYFGPGTRLTVL.

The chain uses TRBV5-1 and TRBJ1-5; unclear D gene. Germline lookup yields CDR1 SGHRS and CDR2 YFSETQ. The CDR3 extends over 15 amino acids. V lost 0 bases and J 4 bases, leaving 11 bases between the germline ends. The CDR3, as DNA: TGCGCCAGCAGCTTGGACGGTCAATCAAATCAGCCCCAGCATTTT. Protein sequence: CASSLDGQSNQPQHF.

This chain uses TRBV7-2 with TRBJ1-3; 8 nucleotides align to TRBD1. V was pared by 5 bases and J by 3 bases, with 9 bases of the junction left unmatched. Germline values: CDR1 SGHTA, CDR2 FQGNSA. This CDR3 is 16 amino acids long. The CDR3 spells CASSATWTGFGNTIYF. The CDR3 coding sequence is TGTGCCAGCAGCGCAACCTGGACAGGGTTTGGAAACACCATATATTTT.

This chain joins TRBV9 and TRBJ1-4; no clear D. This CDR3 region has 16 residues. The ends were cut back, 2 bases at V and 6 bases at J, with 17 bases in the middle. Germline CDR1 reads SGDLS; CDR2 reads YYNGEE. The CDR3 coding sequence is TGTGCCAGCAGCGTTTCGGCGGATCCGTCGCATGAAAAACTGTTTTTT. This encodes CASSVSADPSHEKLFF.

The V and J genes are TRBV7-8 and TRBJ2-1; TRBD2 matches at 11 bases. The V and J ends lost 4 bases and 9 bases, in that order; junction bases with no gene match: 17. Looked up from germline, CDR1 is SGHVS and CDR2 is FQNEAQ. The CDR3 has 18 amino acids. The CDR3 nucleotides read TGTGCCAGCAGCTCACTTACCCCTCTAGCGGGAGGTGACCCTGAGCAGTTCTTC. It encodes CASSSLTPLAGGDPEQFF.

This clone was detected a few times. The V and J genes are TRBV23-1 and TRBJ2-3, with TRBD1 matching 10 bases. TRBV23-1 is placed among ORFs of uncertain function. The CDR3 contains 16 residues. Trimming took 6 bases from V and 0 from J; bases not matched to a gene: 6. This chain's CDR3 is CASRRPGQGSTDTQYF. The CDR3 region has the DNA TGCGCCAGCAGACGACCGGGACAGGGGAGCACAGATACGCAGTATTTT.